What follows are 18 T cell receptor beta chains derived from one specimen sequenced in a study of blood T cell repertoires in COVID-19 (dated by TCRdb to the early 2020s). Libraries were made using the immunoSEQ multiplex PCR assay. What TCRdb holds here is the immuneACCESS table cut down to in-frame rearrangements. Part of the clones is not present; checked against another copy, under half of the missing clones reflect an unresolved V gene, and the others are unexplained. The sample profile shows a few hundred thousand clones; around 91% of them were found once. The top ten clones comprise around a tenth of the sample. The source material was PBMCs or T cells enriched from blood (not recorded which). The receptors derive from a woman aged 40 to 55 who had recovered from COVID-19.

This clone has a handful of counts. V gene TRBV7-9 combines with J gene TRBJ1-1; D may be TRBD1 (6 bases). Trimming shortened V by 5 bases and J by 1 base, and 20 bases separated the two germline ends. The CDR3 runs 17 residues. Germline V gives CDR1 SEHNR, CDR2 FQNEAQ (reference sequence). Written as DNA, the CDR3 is TGTGCCAGCAGCCATACCTCGTGGGGGCGGGCGAACACTGAAGCTTTCTTT. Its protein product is CASSHTSWGRANTEAFF.

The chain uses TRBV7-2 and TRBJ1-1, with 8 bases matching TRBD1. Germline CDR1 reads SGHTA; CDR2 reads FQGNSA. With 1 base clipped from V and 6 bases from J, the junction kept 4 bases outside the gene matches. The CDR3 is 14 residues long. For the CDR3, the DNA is TGTGCCAGCAGCTTAGACAGGGGGATCGCTGAAGCTTTCTTT. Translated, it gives CASSLDRGIAEAFF. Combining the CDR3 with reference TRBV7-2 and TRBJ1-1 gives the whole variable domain GAGVSQSPSNKVTEKGKDVELRCDPISGHTALYWYRQSLGQGLEFLIYFQGNSAPDKSGLPSDRFSAERTGGSVSTLTIQRTQQEDSAVYLCASSLDRGIAEAFFGQGTRLTVV.

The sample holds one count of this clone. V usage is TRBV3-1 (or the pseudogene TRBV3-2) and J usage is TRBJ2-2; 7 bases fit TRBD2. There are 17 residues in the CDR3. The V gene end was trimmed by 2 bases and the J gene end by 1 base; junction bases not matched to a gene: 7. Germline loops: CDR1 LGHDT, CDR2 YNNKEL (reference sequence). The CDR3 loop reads CASSQSRDYLNTGELFF. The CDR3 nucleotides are TGTGCCAGCAGCCAATCCCGGGACTACCTGAACACCGGGGAGCTGTTTTTT.

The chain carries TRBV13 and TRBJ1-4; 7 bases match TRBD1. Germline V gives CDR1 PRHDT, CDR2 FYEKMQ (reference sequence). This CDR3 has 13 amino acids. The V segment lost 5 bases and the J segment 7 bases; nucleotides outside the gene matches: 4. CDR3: CASSLDRAEKLFF. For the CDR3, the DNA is TGTGCCAGCAGCCTAGACAGGGCTGAAAAACTGTTTTTT.

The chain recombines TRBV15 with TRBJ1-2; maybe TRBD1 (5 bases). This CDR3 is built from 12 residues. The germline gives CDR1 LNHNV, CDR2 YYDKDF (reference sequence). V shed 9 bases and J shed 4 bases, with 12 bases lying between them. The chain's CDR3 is CATTRRGYGYTF. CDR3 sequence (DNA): TGTGCCACTACGCGTAGGGGCTATGGCTACACCTTC.

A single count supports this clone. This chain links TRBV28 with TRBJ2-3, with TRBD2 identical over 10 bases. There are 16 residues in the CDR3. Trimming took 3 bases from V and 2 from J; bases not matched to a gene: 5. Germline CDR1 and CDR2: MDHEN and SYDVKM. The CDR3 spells CASSFGLAESTDTQYF. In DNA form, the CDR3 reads TGTGCCAGCAGTTTTGGACTAGCGGAGTCCACAGATACGCAGTATTTT.

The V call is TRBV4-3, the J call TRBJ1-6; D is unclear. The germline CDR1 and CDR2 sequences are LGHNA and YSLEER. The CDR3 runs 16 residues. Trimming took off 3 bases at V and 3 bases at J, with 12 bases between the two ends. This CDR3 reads CASSQDSGIYNSPLHF. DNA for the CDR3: TGCGCCAGCAGCCAGGACTCGGGAATCTATAATTCACCCCTCCACTTT.

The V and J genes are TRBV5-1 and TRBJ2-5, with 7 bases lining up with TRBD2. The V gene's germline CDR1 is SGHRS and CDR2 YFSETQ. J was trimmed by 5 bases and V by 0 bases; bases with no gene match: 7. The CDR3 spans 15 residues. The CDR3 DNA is TGCGCCAGCAGCTTGGGACAACTCGGGAGGGAGACCCAGTACTTC. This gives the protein CASSLGQLGRETQYF.

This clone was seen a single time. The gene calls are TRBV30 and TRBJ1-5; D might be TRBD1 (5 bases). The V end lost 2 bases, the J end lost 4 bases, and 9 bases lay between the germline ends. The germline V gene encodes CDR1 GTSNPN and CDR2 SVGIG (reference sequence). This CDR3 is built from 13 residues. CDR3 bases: TGTGCCTGGAGTCCCCAGGGTAATCAGCCCCAGCATTTT. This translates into CAWSPQGNQPQHF.

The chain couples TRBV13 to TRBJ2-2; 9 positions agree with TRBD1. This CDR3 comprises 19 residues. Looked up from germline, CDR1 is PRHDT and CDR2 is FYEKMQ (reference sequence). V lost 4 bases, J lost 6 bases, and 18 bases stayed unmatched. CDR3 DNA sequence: TGTGCCAGCAGCTCAGGGGACAGGGAGATAACGGGCCGGGCCGGGGAGCTGTTTTTT. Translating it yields CASSSGDREITGRAGELFF.

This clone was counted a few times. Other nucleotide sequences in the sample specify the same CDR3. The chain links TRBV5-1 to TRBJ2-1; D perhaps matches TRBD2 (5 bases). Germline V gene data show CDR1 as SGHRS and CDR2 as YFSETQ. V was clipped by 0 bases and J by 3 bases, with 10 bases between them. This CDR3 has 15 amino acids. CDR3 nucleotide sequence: TGCGCCAGCAGCTTGGATACGACTATCTACAATGAGCAGTTCTTC. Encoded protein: CASSLDTTIYNEQFF.

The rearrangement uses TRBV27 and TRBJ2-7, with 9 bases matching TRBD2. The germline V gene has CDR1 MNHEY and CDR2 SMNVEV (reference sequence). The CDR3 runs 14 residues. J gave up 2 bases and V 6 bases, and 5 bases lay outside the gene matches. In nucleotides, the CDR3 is TGTGCCAGCAGGATAGCGGGGGAAACCTACGAGCAGTACTTC. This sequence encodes CASRIAGETYEQYF.

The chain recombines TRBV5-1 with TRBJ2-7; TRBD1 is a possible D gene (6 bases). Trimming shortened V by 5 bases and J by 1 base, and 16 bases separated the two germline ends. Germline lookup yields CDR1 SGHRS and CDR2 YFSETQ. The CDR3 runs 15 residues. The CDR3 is CASSYSGTKSYEQYF. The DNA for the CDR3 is TGCGCCAGCAGTTACTCCGGGACAAAGTCCTACGAGCAGTACTTC.

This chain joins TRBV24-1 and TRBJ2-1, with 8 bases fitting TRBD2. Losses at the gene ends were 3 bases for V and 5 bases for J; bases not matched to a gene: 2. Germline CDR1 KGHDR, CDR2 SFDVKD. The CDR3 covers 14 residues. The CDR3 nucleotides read TGTGCCACCAGTGATGGACTAGCCGACAATGAGCAGTTCTTC. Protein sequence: CATSDGLADNEQFF.

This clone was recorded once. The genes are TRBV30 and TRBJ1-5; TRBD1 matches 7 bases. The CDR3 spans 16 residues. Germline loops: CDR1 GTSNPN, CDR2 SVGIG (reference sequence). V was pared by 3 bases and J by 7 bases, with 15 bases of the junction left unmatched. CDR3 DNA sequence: TGTGCCTGGAGAAAGCAAGGACAGGAATTATGGCAGCCCCAGCATTTT. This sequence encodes CAWRKQGQELWQPQHF.

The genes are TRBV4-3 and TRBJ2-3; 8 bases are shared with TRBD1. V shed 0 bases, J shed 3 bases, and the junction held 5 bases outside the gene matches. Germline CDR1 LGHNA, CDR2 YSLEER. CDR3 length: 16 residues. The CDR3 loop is CASSQDLGQGTDTQYF. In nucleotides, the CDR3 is TGCGCCAGCAGCCAAGATCTTGGACAGGGTACAGATACGCAGTATTTT.

CDR3 sequence: CASSPEAGFQETQYF. CDR3 nucleotides: TGTGCCAGCAGCCCCGAAGCGGGGTTCCAAGAGACCCAGTACTTC. The rearrangement links TRBV7-2 to TRBJ2-5, with TRBD2 matching 7 bases. J lost 1 base, V lost 5 bases, and 7 bases had no gene match. The CDR3 has 15 residues. Looked up from germline, CDR1 is SGHTA and CDR2 is FQGNSA.

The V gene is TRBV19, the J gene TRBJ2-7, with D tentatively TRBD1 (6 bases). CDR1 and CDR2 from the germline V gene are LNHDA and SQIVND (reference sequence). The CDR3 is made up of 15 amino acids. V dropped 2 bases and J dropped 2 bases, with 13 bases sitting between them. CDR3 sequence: CASSISQAGAYEQYF. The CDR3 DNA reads TGTGCCAGTAGTATATCCCAGGCAGGGGCCTACGAGCAGTACTTC.